A single sample is the source of the 29 T cell receptor beta chains below, sequenced in a study of response to subunit inactivated influenza vaccine. TCRdb re-derived calls from the RT-PCR reads in MiXCR, one entry per CDR3 protein. The sample includes about 620,000 distinct CDR3 sequences, 12% of them seen just once. The sample consisted of PBMCs from blood, taken on the day of vaccination. The receptors here all came from a man aged 50 to 59 who received an inactivated influenza vaccine.

Many counts were recorded for this clonotype. This chain links TRBV7-9 with TRBJ2-2; 9 nucleotides match TRBD1. With V trimmed by 5 bases and J by 6 bases, 7 bases remained unmatched. This CDR3 is 15 amino acids long. CDR1 is SEHNR and CDR2 is FQNEAQ in the germline V gene (reference sequence). The CDR3, as DNA: TGTGCCAGCAGCCTGGGACAGGGTCTCCCCGGGGAGCTGTTTTTT. Its protein is CASSLGQGLPGELFF.

The chain uses TRBV27 and TRBJ2-7, with 8 bases lining up with TRBD1. Germline CDR1 MNHEY, CDR2 SMNVEV (reference sequence). The V segment lost 6 bases and the J segment 2 bases; nucleotides outside the gene matches: 9. CDR3 size: 15 residues. The CDR3, as DNA: TGTGCCAGCAGCGATTTAGGGACAGGTACCTACGAGCAGTACTTC. This translates into CASSDLGTGTYEQYF.

With regard to this clonotype: Its ends do not fully match the called genes, so a read error is possible. V and J are TRBV6-1 and TRBJ2-1; D remains ambiguous. From germline, CDR1 is MNHNS and CDR2 SASEGT. The CDR3 has 14 amino acids. Here the CDR3 DNA reads TGTGGCAGCAGCGACGATGGGTCCTACAATGAGCAGTTCTTC. Translating it yields CGSSDDGSYNEQFF.

This clonotype was counted a few times. The genes are TRBV3-1 and TRBJ1-1; 8 bases are shared with TRBD1. Germline trimming cut 0 bases from V and 5 bases from J; bases unmatched to any gene: 8. This CDR3 is 16 amino acids long. The germline V gene has CDR1 LGHDT and CDR2 YNNKEL (reference sequence). The CDR3 sequence is CASSQDLTGGETEAFF. DNA of the CDR3: TGTGCCAGCAGCCAAGATCTAACAGGGGGTGAGACTGAAGCTTTCTTT.

This clonotype came up a few times. The chain joins TRBV12-3 or TRBV12-4 to TRBJ2-1; no reliable D call. The CDR3 extends over 11 amino acids. Trimming pared 7 bases from V and 5 bases from J, leaving 6 bases between. CDR3 residues: CASTDDNEQFF. The CDR3 DNA reads as TGTGCCAGCACCGATGACAATGAGCAGTTCTTC.

The chain is built from TRBV6-2 or TRBV6-3 and TRBJ2-7; TRBD1 is a possible D gene (6 bases). The CDR3 runs to 14 residues. Between the trimmed V and J ends, which lost 6 bases and 4 bases, there was a span of 16 bases. Germline loops: CDR1 MNHEY, CDR2 SVGEGT. The CDR3 DNA reads TGTGCCAGCAGCTCCACCCGGACAGCTTACGAGCAGTACTTC. Amino acids: CASSSTRTAYEQYF.

The V and J genes are TRBV12-3 or TRBV12-4 and TRBJ2-7; weak D call: TRBD2 (5 bases). Trimming stripped 5 bases from V and 0 bases from J, with 17 bases between. CDR3 length: 16 residues. The CDR3 loop is CASSPIGGLSSYEQYF. The CDR3 coding sequence is TGTGCCAGCAGTCCCATTGGCGGGCTGAGCTCCTACGAGCAGTACTTC.

This chain joins TRBV10-3 and TRBJ2-3; 7 nucleotides match TRBD1. Trimming removed 6 bases from V and 2 bases from J; junction bases left unmatched: 5. The germline CDR1 and CDR2 sequences are ENHRY and SYGVKD. This CDR3 region has 14 residues. CDR3 sequence (DNA): TGTGCCATCAGAACCGGGACAGACACAGATACGCAGTATTTT. Its translation: CAIRTGTDTDTQYF.

This clonotype has more than one count but fewer than ten. The chain links TRBV28 to TRBJ2-1, with D uncertain. The CDR3 totals 14 residues. Looked up from germline, CDR1 is MDHEN and CDR2 is SYDVKM. Trimming removed 3 bases at V and 5 bases at J, with 11 bases between. The chain's CDR3 is CASSFLQKNNEQFF. As DNA, the CDR3 is TGTGCCAGCAGTTTTCTGCAGAAAAACAATGAGCAGTTCTTC.

This clonotype was observed a handful of times. The rearrangement joins TRBV5-1 to TRBJ2-3; perhaps TRBD1 as D (6 bases). Trimming removed 3 bases from V and 4 bases from J, with 12 bases in between. The CDR3 loop spans 14 amino acids. Germline values: CDR1 SGHRS, CDR2 YFSETQ. DNA for the CDR3: TGCGCCAGCAGCTCCCCCCAGGGGTCAGATACGCAGTATTTT. Its translation is CASSSPQGSDTQYF.

Many counts were recorded for this clonotype. The chain recombines TRBV28 with TRBJ2-7; D might be TRBD2 (6 bases). The germline V and J ends were trimmed by 3 bases and 10 bases, with 16 bases remaining between them. From germline, CDR1 is MDHEN and CDR2 SYDVKM. This CDR3 has 13 amino acids. CDR3 sequence (DNA): TGTGCCAGCAGTTTTAAACTTGGGACTGTACAGTACTTC. Protein product: CASSFKLGTVQYF.

The rearrangement links TRBV24-1 to TRBJ2-5; 13 bases map to TRBD2. The trim removed 3 bases at V and 4 bases at J, leaving 4 bases unmatched. The germline V gene encodes CDR1 KGHDR and CDR2 SFDVKD. The length of the CDR3 is 16 residues. The CDR3 loop reads CATSDTSGGARETQYF. Written as DNA, the CDR3 is TGTGCCACCAGTGATACTAGCGGGGGGGCCCGAGAGACCCAGTACTTC.

This clonotype was observed a few times. The CDR3 is CSASGSFNTGELFF. CDR3 nucleotides: TGCAGTGCTAGCGGGTCCTTTAACACCGGGGAGCTGTTTTTT. This chain connects TRBV20-1 to TRBJ2-2; D call uncertain. The CDR3 is 14 amino acids. CDR1 and CDR2 from the germline V gene are DFQATT and SNEGSKA (reference sequence). V shed 3 bases and J shed 2 bases, with 10 bases lying between them.

This clonotype was detected a few times. This sequence joins TRBV2 and TRBJ2-3; D may match TRBD1 or TRBD2 (5 bases each). The germline V gene has CDR1 SNHLY and CDR2 FYNNEI. Trimming cost V 8 bases and J 2 bases, with 11 bases left between them. CDR3 length equals 13 residues. The DNA of the CDR3 is TGTGCCAGCGGGGACGGGGACACAGATACGCAGTATTTT. The encoded protein is CASGDGDTDTQYF.

This clonotype occurred once. The V and J genes are TRBV12-3 or TRBV12-4 and TRBJ2-7; D is unresolved. The CDR3 contains 15 residues. Trimming removed 3 bases from V and 2 bases from J, with 14 bases in between. The CDR3 DNA follows: TGTGCCAGCAGTTTGCTGGGCAGTCGCCCCTACGAGCAGTACTTC. Protein sequence: CASSLLGSRPYEQYF.

The chain combines TRBV7-3 with TRBJ2-1; TRBD1 matches at 8 bases. The junction had 1 base not matched to a gene; V was cut back by 0 bases and J by 6 bases. The CDR3 extends over 14 amino acids. In germline, CDR1 is SGHTA, CDR2 FQGTGA. In nucleotides, the CDR3 is TGTGCCAGCAGCTTAACCACAGGGGGCAATGAGCAGTTCTTC. This encodes CASSLTTGGNEQFF.

This clonotype came up a few times. V gene TRBV4-2 combines with J gene TRBJ2-6; D perhaps matches TRBD1 (5 bases). V was cut by 2 bases and J by 4 bases, with 9 bases left in between. The germline gives CDR1 LGHNA, CDR2 YNFKEQ. The CDR3 is made up of 15 amino acids. The CDR3 spells CASSQQGSGANVLTF. CDR3 in DNA: TGTGCCAGCAGCCAACAGGGTTCCGGGGCCAACGTCCTGACTTTC.

The gene calls are TRBV7-9 and TRBJ2-7, with 7 bases lining up with TRBD1. J lost 3 bases, V lost 4 bases, and 3 bases had no gene match. The CDR3 extends over 13 amino acids. From germline, CDR1 is SEHNR and CDR2 FQNEAQ (reference sequence). CDR3 sequence reads: CASSWDSHYEQYF. In nucleotides, the CDR3 is TGTGCCAGCAGCTGGGACAGCCACTACGAGCAGTACTTC. Full variable domain (missing parts from reference TRBV7-9 and TRBJ2-7): DTGVSQNPRHKITKRGQNVTFRCDPISEHNRLYWYRQTLGQGPEFLTYFQNEAQLEKSRLLSDRFSAERPKGSFSTLEIQRTEQGDSAMYLCASSWDSHYEQYFGPGTRLTVT.

The chain carries TRBV6-1 and TRBJ1-1, with D perhaps matching TRBD1 (5 bases). The CDR3 is 12 residues long. Germline V gene data show CDR1 as MNHNS and CDR2 as SASEGT. The V end was cut by 7 bases, the J end by 5 bases, with 11 bases between. The CDR3: CASIWGVTEAFF. CDR3 DNA: TGTGCCAGCATATGGGGGGTTACTGAAGCTTTCTTT.

The rearrangement uses TRBV6-2 or TRBV6-3 and TRBJ2-6, with 12 bases aligning to TRBD1. The V gene end was trimmed by 6 bases and the J gene end by 2 bases; junction bases not matched to a gene: 5. The CDR3 length is 17 residues. Germline CDR1 is MNHEY and CDR2 is SVGEGT. The CDR3 DNA reads TGTGCCAGCAGAGGGACAGGGGGCGTTGCTGGGGCCAACGTCCTGACTTTC. This codes for CASRGTGGVAGANVLTF.

V and J are TRBV28 and TRBJ2-1, with TRBD2 matching 9 bases. V dropped 2 bases and J dropped 4; count of bases not matched to a gene: 12. Germline V lookup: CDR1 MDHEN, CDR2 SYDVKM. The CDR3 totals 18 residues. The CDR3 DNA reads TGTGCCAGCAGTTTACCCCCTCCTAGCGGGATCAGGTACAATGAGCAGTTCTTC. Translating it yields CASSLPPPSGIRYNEQFF. Complete variable domain (other parts from reference TRBV28 and TRBJ2-1): DVKVTQSSRYLVKRTGEKVFLECVQDMDHENMFWYRQDPGLGLRLIYFSYDVKMKEKGDIPEGYSVSREKKERFSLILESASTNQTSMYLCASSLPPPSGIRYNEQFFGPGTRLTVL.

This chain links TRBV9 with TRBJ2-5; 7 bases align to TRBD2. V dropped 2 bases and J dropped 2; count of bases not matched to a gene: 3. Germline V gene sequence: CDR1 SGDLS, CDR2 YYNGEE. This CDR3 is 14 amino acids long. The CDR3: CASSVGGLQETQYF. In DNA form, the CDR3 reads TGTGCCAGCAGCGTGGGGGGGTTACAAGAGACCCAGTACTTC.

This clonotype was picked up a small number of times. The chain joins TRBV6-5 to TRBJ1-3; D possibly corresponds to TRBD1 (6 bases). V was trimmed by 0 bases and J by 4 bases, leaving 13 bases between them. The CDR3 spans 16 residues. Germline V gene lookup returns CDR1 MNHEY and CDR2 SVGAGI. The CDR3 spells CASSYSRQEPGNTIYF. CDR3 nucleotides: TGTGCCAGCAGTTACTCGAGACAGGAACCCGGAAACACCATATATTTT.

In the case of this clonotype: A junction end diverges from the germline sequence, so it may reflect a read error. V and J are TRBV30 and TRBJ1-3; D remains ambiguous. Germline V gives CDR1 GTSNPN, CDR2 SVGIG (reference sequence). This CDR3 has 14 residues. In DNA, the CDR3 is TGTGTCTGGAGCCCCGGAGTACCTGGAAACACCATATATTTT. Translating gives CVWSPGVPGNTIYF.

This clonotype was seen a handful of times. This chain joins TRBV20-1 and TRBJ2-3; 7 positions agree with TRBD2. This CDR3 is built from 15 residues. J gave up 7 bases and V 0 bases, and 10 bases lay outside the gene matches. Germline V CDR1 and CDR2: DFQATT, SNEGSKA (reference sequence). This chain's CDR3 is CSARDVQRGGNTQYF. Written as DNA, the CDR3 is TGCAGTGCTAGAGATGTCCAGCGGGGCGGCAATACGCAGTATTTT.

This clonotype has at least ten counts. The V gene is TRBV6-5, the J gene TRBJ1-2, with D unclear. V was trimmed by 8 bases and J by 0 bases, leaving 7 bases between them. CDR1 and CDR2 from the germline V gene are MNHEY and SVGAGI. CDR3 size: 12 residues. The CDR3 loop is CASANPNYGYTF. For the CDR3, the DNA is TGTGCCAGCGCCAATCCTAACTATGGCTACACCTTC.

This clonotype was seen a handful of times. The chain employs TRBV15 and TRBJ1-2; D call uncertain. The CDR3 is 14 amino acids. Looked up from germline, CDR1 is LNHNV and CDR2 is YYDKDF (reference sequence). The V and J ends lost 0 bases and 7 bases respectively, with 12 bases between them. In nucleotides, the CDR3 is TGTGCCACCAGCAGAGATCTCGACTTAGGTGGCTACACCTTC. As protein: CATSRDLDLGGYTF.

The rearrangement joins TRBV9 to TRBJ2-3; 7 nucleotides agree with TRBD1. Germline CDR1 reads SGDLS; CDR2 reads YYNGEE. This CDR3 spans 14 amino acids. J gave up 5 bases and V 0 bases, and 3 bases lay outside the gene matches. The CDR3 loop is CASSVGQGRDTQYF. Here the CDR3 DNA reads TGTGCCAGCAGCGTAGGACAGGGAAGAGATACGCAGTATTTT.

The CDR3 DNA reads as TGTGCCAGCAGCGTATGGGGGAGTGGCAATGAGCAGTTCTTC. It is translated as CASSVWGSGNEQFF. The chain links TRBV9 to TRBJ2-1; D could derive from TRBD1 or TRBD2 (5 bases each). The V gene lost 1 base and the J gene lost 6 bases, with 11 bases spanning the gap. The germline V gene has CDR1 SGDLS and CDR2 YYNGEE. This CDR3 has 14 residues.